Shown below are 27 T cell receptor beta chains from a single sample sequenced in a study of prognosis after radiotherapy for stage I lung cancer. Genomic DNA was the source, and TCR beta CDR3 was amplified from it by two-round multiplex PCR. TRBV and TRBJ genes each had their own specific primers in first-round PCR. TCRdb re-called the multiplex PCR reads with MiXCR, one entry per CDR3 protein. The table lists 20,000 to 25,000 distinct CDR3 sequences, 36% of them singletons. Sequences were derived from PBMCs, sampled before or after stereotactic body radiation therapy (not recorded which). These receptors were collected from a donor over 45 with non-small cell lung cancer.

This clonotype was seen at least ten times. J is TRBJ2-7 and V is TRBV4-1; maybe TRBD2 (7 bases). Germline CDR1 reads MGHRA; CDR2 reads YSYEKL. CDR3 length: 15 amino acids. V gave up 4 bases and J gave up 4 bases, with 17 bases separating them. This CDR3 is CASSRGGGNTYEQYF. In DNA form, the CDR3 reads TGCGCCAGCAGCCGGGGGGGCGGGAACACTTACGAGCAGTACTTC.

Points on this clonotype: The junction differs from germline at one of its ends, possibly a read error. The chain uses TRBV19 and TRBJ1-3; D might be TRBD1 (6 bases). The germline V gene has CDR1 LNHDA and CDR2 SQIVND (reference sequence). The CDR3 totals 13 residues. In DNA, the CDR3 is TGTGTCAGTAGTCTCCTGGAGGGGGACACCATATATTTT. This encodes CVSSLLEGDTIYF.

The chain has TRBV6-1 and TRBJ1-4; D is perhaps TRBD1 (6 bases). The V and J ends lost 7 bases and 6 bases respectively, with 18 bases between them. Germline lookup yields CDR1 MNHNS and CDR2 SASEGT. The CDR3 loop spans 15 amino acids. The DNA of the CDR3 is TGTGCCAGCACCAAACGGGGGCTTGGGTATGAAAAACTGTTTTTT. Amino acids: CASTKRGLGYEKLFF.

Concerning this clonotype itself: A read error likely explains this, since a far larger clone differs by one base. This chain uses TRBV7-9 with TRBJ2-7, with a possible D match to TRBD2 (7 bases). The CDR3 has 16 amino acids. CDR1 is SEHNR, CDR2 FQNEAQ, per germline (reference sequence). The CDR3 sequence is CARSSTGGRAPYEQYF. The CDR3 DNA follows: TGTGCCAGAAGCTCTACGGGGGGCAGGGCCCCCTACGAGCAGTACTTC.

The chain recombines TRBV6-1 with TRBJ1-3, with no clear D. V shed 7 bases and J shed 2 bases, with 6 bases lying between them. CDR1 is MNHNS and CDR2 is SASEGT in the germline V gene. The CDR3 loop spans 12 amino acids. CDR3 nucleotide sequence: TGTGCCAGCACCTCAACTGGAAACACCATATATTTT. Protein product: CASTSTGNTIYF.

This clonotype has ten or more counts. The CDR3 protein is CSARDETGDSPLHF. CDR3 in DNA: TGCAGTGCTAGAGACGAGACAGGCGATTCACCCCTCCACTTT. The chain combines TRBV20-1 with TRBJ1-6, with TRBD1 as a possible D gene (6 bases). There are 14 residues in the CDR3. Deletions cut 0 bases from V and 8 bases from J, with 11 bases between. From germline, CDR1 is DFQATT and CDR2 SNEGSKA (reference sequence).

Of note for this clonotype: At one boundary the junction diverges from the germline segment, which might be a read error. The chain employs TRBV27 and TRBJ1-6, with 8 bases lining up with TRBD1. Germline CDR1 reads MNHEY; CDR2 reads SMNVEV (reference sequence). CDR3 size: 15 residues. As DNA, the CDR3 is TGTGCCAGAAGTTTTTTCACAGGGGGGGTGTCACCCATCCACTTT. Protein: CARSFFTGGVSPIHF.

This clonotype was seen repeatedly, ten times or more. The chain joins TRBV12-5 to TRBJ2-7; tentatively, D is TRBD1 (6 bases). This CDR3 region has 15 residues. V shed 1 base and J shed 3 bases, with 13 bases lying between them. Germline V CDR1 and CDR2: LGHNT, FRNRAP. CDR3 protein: CASGLATGSGYEQYF. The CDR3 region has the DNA TGTGCTAGTGGTTTGGCTACAGGGTCGGGCTACGAGCAGTACTTC.

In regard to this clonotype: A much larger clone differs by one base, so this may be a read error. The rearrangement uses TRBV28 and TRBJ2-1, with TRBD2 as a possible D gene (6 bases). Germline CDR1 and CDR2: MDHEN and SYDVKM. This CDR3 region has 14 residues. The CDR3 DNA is TGTGCCAGCAGTGAGGTTTGGGGGGAAGAGACCCATTACTTC. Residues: CASSEVWGEETHYF.

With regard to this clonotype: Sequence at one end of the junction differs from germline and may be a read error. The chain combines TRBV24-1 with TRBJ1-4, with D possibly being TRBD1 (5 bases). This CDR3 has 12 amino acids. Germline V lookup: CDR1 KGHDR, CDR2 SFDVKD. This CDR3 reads CATRGSNEKLFF. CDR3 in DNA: TGTGCCACGAGGGGATCTAACGAAAAACTGTTTTTT.

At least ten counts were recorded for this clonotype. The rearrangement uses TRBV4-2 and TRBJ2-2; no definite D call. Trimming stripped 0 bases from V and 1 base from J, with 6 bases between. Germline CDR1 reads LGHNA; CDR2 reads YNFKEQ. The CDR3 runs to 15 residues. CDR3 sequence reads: CASSQEYLNTGELFF. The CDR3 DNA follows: TGTGCCAGCAGCCAAGAGTACTTGAACACCGGGGAGCTGTTTTTT.

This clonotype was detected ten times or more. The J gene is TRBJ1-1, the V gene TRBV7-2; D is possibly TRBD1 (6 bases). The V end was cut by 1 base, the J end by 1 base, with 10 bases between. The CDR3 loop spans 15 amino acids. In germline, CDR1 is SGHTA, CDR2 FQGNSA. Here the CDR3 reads CASSLDGGANTEAFF. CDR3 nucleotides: TGTGCCAGCAGCTTAGATGGGGGGGCGAACACTGAAGCTTTCTTT.

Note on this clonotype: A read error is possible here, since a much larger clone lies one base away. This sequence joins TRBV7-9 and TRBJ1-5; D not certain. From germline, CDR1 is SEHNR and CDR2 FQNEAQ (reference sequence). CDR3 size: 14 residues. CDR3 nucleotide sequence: TGTACCAGCAGCCCCGCGGCGCTCAGTCAGCCCCAGCATTTT. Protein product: CTSSPAALSQPQHF.

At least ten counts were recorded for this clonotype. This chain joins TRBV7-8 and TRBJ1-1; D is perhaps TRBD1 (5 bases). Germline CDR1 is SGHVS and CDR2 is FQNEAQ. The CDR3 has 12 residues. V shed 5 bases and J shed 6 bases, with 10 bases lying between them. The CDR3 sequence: CASSTGRSEAFF. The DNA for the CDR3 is TGTGCCAGCAGCACGGGACGGTCTGAAGCTTTCTTT.

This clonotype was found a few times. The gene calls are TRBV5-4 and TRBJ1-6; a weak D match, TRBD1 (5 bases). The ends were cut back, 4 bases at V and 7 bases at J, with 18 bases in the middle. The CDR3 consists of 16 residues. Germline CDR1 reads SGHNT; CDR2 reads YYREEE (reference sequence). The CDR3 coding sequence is TGTGCCAGCAGCGGGTCGACCTCAGGGCAAAATTCACCCCTCCACTTT. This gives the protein CASSGSTSGQNSPLHF.

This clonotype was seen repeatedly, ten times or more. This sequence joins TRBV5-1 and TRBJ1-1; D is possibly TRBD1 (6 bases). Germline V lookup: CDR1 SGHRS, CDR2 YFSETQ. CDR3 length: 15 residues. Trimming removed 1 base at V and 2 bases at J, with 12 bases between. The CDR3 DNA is TGCGCCAGCAGCTTGATGTCAGGGGCTAACACTGAAGCTTTCTTT. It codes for CASSLMSGANTEAFF. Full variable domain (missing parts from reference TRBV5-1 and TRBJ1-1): KAGVTQTPRYLIKTRGQQVTLSCSPISGHRSVSWYQQTPGQGLQFLFEYFSETQRNKGNFPGRFSGRQFSNSRSEMNVSTLELGDSALYLCASSLMSGANTEAFFGQGTRLTVV.

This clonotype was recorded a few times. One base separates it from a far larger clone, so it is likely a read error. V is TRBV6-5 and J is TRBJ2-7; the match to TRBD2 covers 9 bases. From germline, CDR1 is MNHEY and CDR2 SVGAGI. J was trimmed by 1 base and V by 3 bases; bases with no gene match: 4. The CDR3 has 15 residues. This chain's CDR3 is CASSYRLADSYEQYF. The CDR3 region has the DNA TGTGCCAGCAGTTATAGACTAGCGGATTCCTACGAGCAGTACTTC.

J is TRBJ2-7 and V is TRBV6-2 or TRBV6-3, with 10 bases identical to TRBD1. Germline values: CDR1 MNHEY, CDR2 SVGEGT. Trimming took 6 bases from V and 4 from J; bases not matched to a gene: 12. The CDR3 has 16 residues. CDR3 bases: TGTGCCAGCAGCTATCGACCGGGACAGGGGTTGTACGAGCAGTACTTC. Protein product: CASSYRPGQGLYEQYF.

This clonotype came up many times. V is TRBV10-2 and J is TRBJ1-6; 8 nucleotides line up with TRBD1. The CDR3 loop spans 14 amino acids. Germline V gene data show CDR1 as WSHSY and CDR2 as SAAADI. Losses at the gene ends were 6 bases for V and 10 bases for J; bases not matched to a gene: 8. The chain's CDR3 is CASRGQGARSPLHF. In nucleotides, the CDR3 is TGCGCCAGCAGGGGTCAGGGGGCCAGATCACCCCTCCACTTT.

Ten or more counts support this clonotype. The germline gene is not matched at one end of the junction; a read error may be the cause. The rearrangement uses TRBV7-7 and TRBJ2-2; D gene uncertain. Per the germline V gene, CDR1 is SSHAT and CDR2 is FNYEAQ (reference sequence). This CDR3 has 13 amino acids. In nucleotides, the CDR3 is TGTGCTAGCAGCTTAGATGACACCGGGGAGCTGTTTTTT. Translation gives CASSLDDTGELFF.

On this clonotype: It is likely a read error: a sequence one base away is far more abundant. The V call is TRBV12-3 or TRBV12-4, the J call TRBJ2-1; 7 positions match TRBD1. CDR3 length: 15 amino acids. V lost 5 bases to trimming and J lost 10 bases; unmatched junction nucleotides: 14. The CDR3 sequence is CASSLEGASNLEQFF. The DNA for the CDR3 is TGTGCCAGCAGTCTAGAGGGGGCGTCTAATCTCGAGCAGTTCTTC.

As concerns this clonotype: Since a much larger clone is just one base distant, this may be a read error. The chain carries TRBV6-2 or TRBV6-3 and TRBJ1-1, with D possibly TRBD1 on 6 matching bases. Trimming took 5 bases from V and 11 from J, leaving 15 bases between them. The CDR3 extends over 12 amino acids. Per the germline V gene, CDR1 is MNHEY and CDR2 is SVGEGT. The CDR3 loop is CASSGGGVDAFF. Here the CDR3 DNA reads TGTGCCAGCAGTGGAGGGGGGGTGGATGCTTTCTTT.

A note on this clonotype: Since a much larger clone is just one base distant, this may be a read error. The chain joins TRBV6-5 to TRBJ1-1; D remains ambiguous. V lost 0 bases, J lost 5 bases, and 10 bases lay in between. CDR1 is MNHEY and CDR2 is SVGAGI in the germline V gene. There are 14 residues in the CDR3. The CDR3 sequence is CASSYSAEGTEAFF. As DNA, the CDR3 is TGTGCCAGCAGTTACTCCGCAGAAGGGACTGAAGCTTTCTTT.

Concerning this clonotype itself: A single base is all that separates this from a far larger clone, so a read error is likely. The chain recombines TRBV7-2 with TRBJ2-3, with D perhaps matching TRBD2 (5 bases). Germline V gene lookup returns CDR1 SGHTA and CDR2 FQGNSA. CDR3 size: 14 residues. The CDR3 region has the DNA TGTGCCGGCAGCCTACTAGTCTCCGCAGATACGCAGTATTTT. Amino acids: CAGSLLVSADTQYF.

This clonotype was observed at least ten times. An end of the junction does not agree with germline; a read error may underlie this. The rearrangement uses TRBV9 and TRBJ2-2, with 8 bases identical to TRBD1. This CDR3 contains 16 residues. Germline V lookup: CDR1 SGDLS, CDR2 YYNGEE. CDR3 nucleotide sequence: TGTGCCAGCAGCGGAACGACAGGGGCGAAAACCGGGGAGCTGTTTTTT. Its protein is CASSGTTGAKTGELFF.

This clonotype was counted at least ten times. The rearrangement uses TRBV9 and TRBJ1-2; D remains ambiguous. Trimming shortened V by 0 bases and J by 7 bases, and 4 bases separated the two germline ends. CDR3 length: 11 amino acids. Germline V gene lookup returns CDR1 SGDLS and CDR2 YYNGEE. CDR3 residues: CASSVGGGYTF. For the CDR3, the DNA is TGTGCCAGCAGCGTAGGGGGTGGCTACACCTTC. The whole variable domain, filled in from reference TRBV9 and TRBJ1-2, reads DSGVTQTPKHLITATGQRVTLRCSPRSGDLSVYWYQQSLDQGLQFLIQYYNGEERAKGNILERFSAQQFPDLHSELNLSSLELGDSALYFCASSVGGGYTFGSGTRLTVV.

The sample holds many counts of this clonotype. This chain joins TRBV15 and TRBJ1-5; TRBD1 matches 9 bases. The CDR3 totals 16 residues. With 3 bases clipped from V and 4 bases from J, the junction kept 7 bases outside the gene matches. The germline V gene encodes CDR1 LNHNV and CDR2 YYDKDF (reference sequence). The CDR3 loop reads CATSRMRQGGNQPQHF. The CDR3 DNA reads TGTGCCACCAGCAGGATGCGACAGGGGGGGAATCAGCCCCAGCATTTT.